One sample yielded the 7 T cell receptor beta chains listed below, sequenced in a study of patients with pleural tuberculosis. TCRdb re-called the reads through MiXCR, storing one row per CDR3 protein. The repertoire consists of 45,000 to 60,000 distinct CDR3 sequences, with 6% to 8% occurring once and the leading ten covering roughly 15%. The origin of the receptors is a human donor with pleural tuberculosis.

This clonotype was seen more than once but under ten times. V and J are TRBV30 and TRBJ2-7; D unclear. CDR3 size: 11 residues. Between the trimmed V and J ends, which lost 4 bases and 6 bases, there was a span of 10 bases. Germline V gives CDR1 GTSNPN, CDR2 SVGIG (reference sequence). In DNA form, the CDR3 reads TGTGCCTGGACTAGGAATCGCGAGCAGTACTTC. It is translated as CAWTRNREQYF.

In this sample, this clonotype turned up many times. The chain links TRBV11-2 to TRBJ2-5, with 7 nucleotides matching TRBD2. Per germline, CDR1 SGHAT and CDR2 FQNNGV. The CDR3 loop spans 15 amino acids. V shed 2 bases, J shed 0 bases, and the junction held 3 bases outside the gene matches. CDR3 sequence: CASSLFGGNQETQYF. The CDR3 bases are TGTGCCAGCAGCTTATTCGGGGGGAACCAAGAGACCCAGTACTTC.

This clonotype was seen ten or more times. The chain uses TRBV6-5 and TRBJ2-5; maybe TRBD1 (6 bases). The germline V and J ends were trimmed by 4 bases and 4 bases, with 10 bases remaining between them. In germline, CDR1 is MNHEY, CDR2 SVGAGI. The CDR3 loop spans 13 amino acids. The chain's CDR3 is CASSSQGGETQYF. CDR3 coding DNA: TGTGCCAGCAGTTCCCAAGGGGGAGAGACCCAGTACTTC.

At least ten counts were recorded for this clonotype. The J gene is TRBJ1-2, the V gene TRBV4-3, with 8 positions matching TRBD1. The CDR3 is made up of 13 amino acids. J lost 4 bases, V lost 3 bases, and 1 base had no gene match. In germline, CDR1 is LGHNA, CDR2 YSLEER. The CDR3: CASSQTGAYGYTF. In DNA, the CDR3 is TGCGCCAGCAGCCAGACAGGGGCCTATGGCTACACCTTC.

The CDR3 protein is CASSLDRGTEAFF. Here the CDR3 DNA reads TGTGCCAGCAGCTTGGACAGGGGGACTGAAGCTTTCTTT. The rearrangement uses TRBV5-6 and TRBJ1-1; TRBD1 aligns across 8 bases. This CDR3 is 13 amino acids long. V was pared by 0 bases and J by 5 bases, with 0 bases of the junction left unmatched. Looked up from germline, CDR1 is SGHDT and CDR2 is YYEEEE. Looking up the rest from reference TRBV5-6 and TRBJ1-1 gives the full variable domain: DAGVTQSPTHLIKTRGQQVTLRCSPKSGHDTVSWYQQALGQGPQFIFQYYEEEERQRGNFPDRFSGHQFPNYSSELNVNALLLGDSALYLCASSLDRGTEAFFGQGTRLTVV.

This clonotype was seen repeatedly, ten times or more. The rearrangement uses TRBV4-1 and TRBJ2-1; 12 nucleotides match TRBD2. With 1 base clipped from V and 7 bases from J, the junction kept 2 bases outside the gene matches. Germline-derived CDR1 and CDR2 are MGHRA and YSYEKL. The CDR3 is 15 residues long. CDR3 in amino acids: CASSQALAGGNEQFF. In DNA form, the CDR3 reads TGCGCCAGCAGCCAAGCTCTAGCGGGAGGGAATGAGCAGTTCTTC.

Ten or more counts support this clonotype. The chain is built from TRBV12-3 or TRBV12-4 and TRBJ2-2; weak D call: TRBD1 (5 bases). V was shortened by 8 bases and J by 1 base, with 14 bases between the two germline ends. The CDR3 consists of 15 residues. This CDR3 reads CASWLGVMNTGELFF. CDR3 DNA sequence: TGTGCCAGCTGGTTAGGGGTCATGAACACCGGGGAGCTGTTTTTT.